The rows below give T cell receptor beta chains drawn from one sample of a study of T cell changes during pregnancy in multiple sclerosis. The data were produced by immunoSEQ multiplex PCR, yet TCRdb's version contains in-frame clones alone and is incomplete. This table has about 20,000 clones, 87% appearing once. The sequenced sample was CD8+ T cells from peripheral blood mononuclear cells, obtained in the third trimester of pregnancy. These receptors were taken from a female donor in good health, enrolled as a control in a pregnancy study. CDR3s include the opening cysteine and the closing phenylalanine or tryptophan. The order of the fields is V gene, D gene, clone size, J gene, CDR3 protein, CDR3 DNA. D genes are given only for firm matches. Not all rows give a size; the values are once, few, many and, for expanded clones, a class.

>TRBV28|NA|NA|TRBJ1-2
CASKRTASNYGYTF
TGTGCCAGCAAGAGAACAGCTTCTAACTATGGCTACACCTTC
>TRBV4-1|TRBD1|NA|TRBJ1-2
CASSQHTGADGYTF
TGCGCCAGCAGCCAACACACAGGGGCCGATGGCTACACCTTC
>TRBV11-3|NA|NA|TRBJ1-1
CASSWGGNTEAFF
TGTGCCAGCAGCTGGGGGGGGAACACTGAAGCTTTCTTT
>TRBV19|TRBD2|once|TRBJ2-1
CASSITSGYNEQFF
TGTGCCAGTAGTATAACTAGCGGCTACAATGAGCAGTTCTTC
>TRBV19|NA|NA|TRBJ1-1
CAVGSGTEAFF
TGTGCGGTAGGCTCGGGGACTGAAGCTTTCTTT
>TRBV14|NA|NA|TRBJ1-4
CASSQEVGRTNEKLFF
TGTGCCAGCAGCCAAGAAGTCGGGAGAACTAATGAAAAACTGTTTTTT
>TRBV28|TRBD1|NA|TRBJ1-1
CASSSGTGDIEAFF
TGTGCCAGCAGTTCCGGGACAGGGGATATTGAAGCTTTCTTT
>TRBV5-3|NA|NA|TRBJ1-4
CARSLLRGWANEKLFF
TGTGCCAGAAGCTTGTTGAGGGGGTGGGCTAATGAAAAACTGTTTTTT
>TRBV30|TRBD2|NA|TRBJ2-7
CAWSLGLGGYEQYF
TGTGCCTGGAGCCTCGGACTGGGAGGGTACGAGCAGTACTTC
>TRBV27|TRBD1|once|TRBJ2-2
CASSNQQGAITGELFF
TGTGCCAGCAGTAACCAACAGGGGGCGATAACCGGGGAGCTGTTTTTT
>TRBV27|TRBD2|NA|TRBJ2-3
CASSSGASTDTQYF
TGTGCCAGCAGCAGCGGGGCCAGCACAGATACGCAGTATTTT
>TRBV6-1|NA|NA|TRBJ1-4
CASSGFIQNEKLFF
TGTGCCAGCAGTGGATTTATACAGAATGAAAAACTGTTTTTT
>TRBV6-5|TRBD1|once|TRBJ1-4
CASSDRGRREKLFF
TGTGCCAGCTCGGACAGGGGGAGACGTGAAAAACTGTTTTTT
>TRBV7-8|TRBD2|NA|TRBJ2-5
CASSFGTSGGAWETQYF
TGTGCCAGCAGCTTTGGGACTAGCGGGGGGGCGTGGGAGACCCAGTACTTC
>TRBV4-1|NA|NA|TRBJ1-2
CASSLHRDGYTF
TGCGCCAGCAGCCTCCACAGGGATGGCTACACCTTC
>TRBV27|TRBD1|once|TRBJ1-6
CASSLKGQGYSPLHF
TGTGCCAGCAGTTTAAAGGGACAGGGGTATTCACCCCTCCACTTT
>TRBV27|NA|NA|TRBJ1-1
CASTRGEGNTEAFF
TGTGCCAGCACCCGAGGTGAGGGGAACACTGAAGCTTTCTTT
>TRBV27|NA|NA|TRBJ2-7
CASSPESGGLSYEQYF
TGTGCCAGCAGTCCGGAGAGTGGAGGCCTCTCCTACGAGCAGTACTTC
>TRBV11-2|TRBD1|once|TRBJ1-6
CASSPRRGQGGSYNSPLHF
TGTGCCAGCAGCCCCCGTCGCGGACAGGGAGGGTCCTATAATTCACCCCTCCACTTT
>TRBV28|TRBD1|NA|TRBJ1-6
CASRQGGSPLHF
TGTGCCAGTAGACAGGGAGGTTCACCCCTCCACTTT
>TRBV6-5|NA|NA|TRBJ2-7
CASTLIHEQYF
TGTGCCAGCACCCTTATCCACGAGCAGTACTTC
>TRBV5-8|NA|NA|TRBJ1-5
CASSQMERGNQPQHF
TGTGCCAGCAGCCAAATGGAACGCGGAAATCAGCCCCAGCATTTT
>TRBV7-9|NA|NA|TRBJ2-7
CASSFNGYEQYF
TGTGCCAGCAGCTTTAACGGCTACGAGCAGTACTTC
>TRBV6-4|NA|NA|TRBJ2-3
CASSEGTSSTDTQYF
TGTGCCAGCAGCGAAGGGACTTCTAGCACAGATACGCAGTATTTT
>TRBV7-9|NA|few|TRBJ2-7
CASSLDRTEQYF
TGTGCCAGCAGCTTAGACAGGACAGAGCAGTACTTC
>TRBV29-1|TRBD2|NA|TRBJ2-1
CSALAASSYNEQFF
TGCAGCGCCCTAGCGGCGAGCTCCTACAATGAGCAGTTCTTC
>TRBV2|NA|NA|TRBJ2-1
CARGGLADQSSYNEQFF
TGTGCCAGAGGGGGGCTAGCGGACCAAAGCTCCTACAATGAGCAGTTCTTC
>TRBV28|TRBD1|NA|TRBJ1-6
CASTDRDPYNSPLHF
TGTGCCAGCACCGACAGGGATCCCTATAATTCACCCCTCCACTTT
>TRBV28|TRBD1|NA|TRBJ2-2
CASSSGDRGRPGELFF
TGTGCCAGCAGTTCCGGGGACAGGGGGCGCCCCGGGGAGCTGTTTTTT
>TRBV13|NA|NA|TRBJ2-7
CASSLGLAGYEQYF
TGTGCCAGCAGCTTAGGCCTGGCGGGTTACGAGCAGTACTTC
>TRBV19|TRBD1|medium-sized|TRBJ1-5
CASTTGTGSYSNQPQHF
TGTGCCAGTACCACGGGGACAGGGTCATATAGCAATCAGCCCCAGCATTTT
>TRBV7-9|NA|NA|TRBJ2-7
CASSRVTTPYEQYF
TGTGCCAGCAGCCGGGTGACCACCCCTTACGAGCAGTACTTC
>TRBV13|TRBD2|NA|TRBJ2-3
CASSFRTSGGTDTQYF
TGTGCCAGCAGCTTCCGGACTAGCGGGGGTACAGATACGCAGTATTTT
>TRBV18|NA|NA|TRBJ1-3
CASSPLDQGTGNTIYF
TGTGCCAGCTCACCACTGGATCAGGGGACTGGAAACACCATATATTTT
>TRBV4-3|TRBD2|NA|TRBJ2-1
CASSQESSGSGINEQFF
TGCGCCAGCAGCCAAGAGTCTAGCGGGAGTGGGATAAATGAGCAGTTCTTC
>TRBV10-2|TRBD1|NA|TRBJ1-1
CASSLSLGQLNTEAFF
TGCGCCAGCTCACTCTCTCTGGGACAGCTGAACACTGAAGCTTTCTTT
>TRBV5-6|TRBD1|once|TRBJ1-2
CASSGSDRGRLIRYGYTF
TGTGCCAGCAGCGGCTCGGACAGGGGGCGTTTGATCCGCTATGGCTACACCTTC
>TRBV21-1|NA|NA|TRBJ2-1
CASSKEPRSLRTYNEQFF
TGTGCCAGCAGCAAAGAACCCCGGAGCCTTAGAACCTACAATGAGCAGTTCTTC
>TRBV29-1|NA|NA|TRBJ1-2
CSVDPPQSYGYTF
TGCAGCGTTGACCCACCCCAGTCCTATGGCTACACCTTC
>TRBV5-1|TRBD1|NA|TRBJ2-7
CASSSPGTGDYEQYF
TGCGCCAGCAGCTCGCCCGGGACAGGGGACTACGAGCAGTACTTC
>TRBV2|NA|NA|TRBJ2-1
CASSPTDNEQFF
TGTGCCAGCAGCCCGACAGACAATGAGCAGTTCTTC